The rows below give T cell receptor beta chains drawn from one sample of a study of cytomegalovirus exposure and HLA in healthy donors. The table came from immunoSEQ multiplex PCR; TCRdb's copy has only in-frame clones and leaves some out. Listed are fewer than 110,000 clones; less than 4.5% falls within the top ten. Sequencing input: PBMCs. These receptors all stem from a man aged 40-50 years in good health and CMV-seronegative. CDR3s include the opening cysteine and the closing phenylalanine or tryptophan. A D gene is named only where the DNA matches it firmly.

D	V	J	CDR3	DNA
.	TRBV7-9	TRBJ2-1	CATDLTGWDNEQFF	TGTGCCACCGATTTAACAGGTTGGGACAATGAGCAGTTCTTC
.	TRBV6-1	TRBJ1-1	CASSLSGEAFF	TGTGCCAGCAGCCTTTCCGGTGAAGCTTTCTTT
.	TRBV7-2	TRBJ1-5	CASSFQTGRGSPQHF	TGTGCCAGCAGCTTTCAAACCGGACGGGGATCGCCCCAGCATTTT
.	TRBV6-1	TRBJ2-5	CASSEVGLYKETQYF	TGTGCCAGCAGTGAAGTAGGACTTTACAAAGAGACCCAGTACTTC
TRBD1	TRBV30	TRBJ2-4	CASDRGLAKNIQYF	TGTGCTTCCGACAGGGGACTCGCCAAAAACATTCAGTACTTC
.	TRBV4-3	TRBJ1-6	CASSQDLESSEFNSPLHF	TGCGCCAGCAGCCAAGATTTGGAGTCCTCTGAGTTTAATTCACCCCTCCACTTT
TRBD1	TRBV10-3	TRBJ2-6	CAIGQGASGANVLTF	TGTGCCATCGGACAGGGGGCTTCTGGGGCCAACGTCCTGACTTTC
.	TRBV7-9	TRBJ2-7	CASSPLRNYEQYF	TGTGCCAGCAGCCCACTTCGAAACTACGAGCAGTACTTC
TRBD1	TRBV5-1	TRBJ1-1	CASSLTTTGVAEAFF	TGCGCCAGCAGCTTAACTACCACAGGGGTTGCTGAAGCTTTCTTT
TRBD2	TRBV5-6	TRBJ2-2	CASRRGGRAGELFF	TGTGCCAGCAGACGGGGCGGGAGGGCCGGGGAGCTGTTTTTT
TRBD1	TRBV7-8	TRBJ2-7	CASSPRQGVPYEQYF	TGTGCCAGCAGCCCCCGACAGGGGGTCCCCTACGAGCAGTACTTC
.	TRBV19	TRBJ1-1	CASSIQVSTEAFF	TGTGCCAGTAGTATTCAGGTTAGCACTGAAGCTTTCTTT
.	TRBV6-1	TRBJ2-7	CASSEALGAYEQYF	TGTGCCAGCAGTGAAGCGCTAGGTGCCTACGAGCAGTACTTC
TRBD1	TRBV28	TRBJ2-2	CASSLGTATNTGELFF	TGTGCCAGCAGTCTCGGGACAGCCACGAACACCGGGGAGCTGTTTTTT
.	TRBV9	TRBJ1-3	CASSAQGSGNTIYF	TGTGCCAGCAGCGCGCAGGGATCTGGAAACACCATATATTTT
.	TRBV7-2	TRBJ2-2	CASSLARSGELFF	TGTGCCAGCAGCTTAGCTAGATCCGGGGAGCTGTTTTTT
.	TRBV18	TRBJ2-3	CASSPGTDTQCF	TGTGCCAGCTCACCTGGCACAGATACGCAGTGTTTT
.	TRBV7-2	TRBJ2-7	CASSQQGDGEQYF	TGTGCCAGCAGCCAACAAGGGGATGGAGAGCAGTACTTC
TRBD1	TRBV4-3	TRBJ1-5	CASSQDVGQGYQPQHF	TGCGCCAGCAGCCAAGATGTGGGACAGGGGTATCAGCCCCAGCATTTT
.	TRBV6-6	TRBJ2-7	CASSASRYEQYF	TGTGCCAGCAGTGCCTCTCGGTACGAGCAGTACTTC
.	TRBV2	TRBJ2-7	CASSQNYEQYF	TGTGCCAGCAGCCAGAACTACGAGCAGTACTTC
TRBD2	TRBV5-4	TRBJ2-1	CASSLVLKAGMNEQFF	TGTGCCAGCAGCTTGGTTCTAAAAGCGGGGATGAATGAGCAGTTCTTC
TRBD1	TRBV7-6	TRBJ1-3	CASSTTGPFSGNTIYF	TGTGCCAGCAGCACGACAGGGCCTTTCTCTGGAAACACCATATATTTT
.	TRBV7-2	TRBJ2-7	CASSFGPQIVHEQYF	TGTGCCAGCAGCTTTGGGCCGCAGATAGTACACGAGCAGTACTTC
.	TRBV5-1	TRBJ2-5	CASSLQETQYF	TGCGCCAGCAGCCTCCAAGAGACCCAGTACTTC
TRBD1	TRBV7-8	TRBJ2-7	CASSDPGQGTHEQYF	TGTGCCAGCAGCGACCCGGGACAGGGGACCCACGAGCAGTACTTC
TRBD1	TRBV7-2	TRBJ1-2	CASSLVGTGGSNYGYTF	TGTGCCAGCAGCTTAGTTGGGACAGGGGGATCTAACTATGGCTACACCTTC
TRBD2	TRBV18	TRBJ2-1	CAERSGGWNEQFF	TGTGCCGAAAGGAGCGGGGGTTGGAATGAGCAGTTCTTC
.	TRBV18	TRBJ1-3	CASSGQLPSGNTIYF	TGTGCCAGCTCAGGCCAGTTACCCTCTGGAAACACCATATATTTT
.	TRBV5-6	TRBJ1-1	CASSTGWGQLRAFF	TGTGCCAGCAGCACGGGATGGGGACAATTAAGGGCTTTCTTT
.	TRBV2	TRBJ1-6	CASRTEGSPLHF	TGTGCCAGCAGGACCGAGGGTTCACCCCTCCACTTT
TRBD2	TRBV30	TRBJ2-3	CAWTSGGAYTQYF	TGTGCCTGGACTAGCGGGGGGGCGTATACGCAGTATTTT
.	TRBV6-5	TRBJ1-1	CASRTPGFGTEAFF	TGTGCCAGCAGAACACCAGGGTTTGGGACTGAAGCTTTCTTT
.	TRBV9	TRBJ2-1	CASSNGGPEQFF	TGTGCCAGCAGCAATGGAGGACCTGAGCAGTTCTTC
TRBD1	TRBV4-3	TRBJ2-7	CASSQGPRGQRYYEQYF	TGCGCCAGCAGCCAAGGTCCCAGGGGGCAGCGGTACTACGAGCAGTACTTC
TRBD2	TRBV6-1	TRBJ2-7	CASSLGLANEQYF	TGTGCCAGCAGTTTAGGACTAGCCAACGAGCAGTACTTC
.	TRBV11-2	TRBJ2-2	CASSLFVSGTGELFF	TGTGCCAGCAGCTTATTCGTCTCGGGCACCGGGGAGCTGTTTTTT
.	TRBV9	TRBJ2-2	CASSVRGSSNTGELFF	TGTGCCAGCAGCGTACGGGGTAGCAGTAACACCGGGGAGCTGTTTTTT
.	TRBV6-5	TRBJ1-1	CASSLAVRNTEAFF	TGTGCCAGCAGTTTGGCGGTTCGGAACACTGAAGCTTTCTTT
.	TRBV19	TRBJ1-3	CASSMGQSGNTIYF	TGTGCCAGTAGTATGGGGCAGTCTGGAAACACCATATATTTT